Listed below are T cell receptor beta chains from one sample, sequenced in a study of T cell clonotyping in hematopoietic cell transplantation. The repertoire was sequenced with immunoSEQ multiplex PCR; TCRdb's copy has only in-frame clones and lacks some. The sample includes about 550 clones, roughly 96% of them seen just once. The sample here was peripheral blood mononuclear cells, taken 30 days after allogeneic stem cell transplant. These receptors came from a female patient aged 45-65 years who had an allogeneic stem cell transplant from an unrelated donor, so the T cells may come from the graft donor. Some clones in this sample may be carry-over from other donors' samples. Both conserved end residues are part of each CDR3. A D gene is named only where the DNA matches it firmly. Clone size is shown for a subset of rows, as once, few, many or a class of expanded clone.

DNA: TGTGCCAGCAGCTTGGGGGGGGACCCGAACACCGGGGAGCTGTTTTTT; CDR3: CASSLGGDPNTGELFF; J: TRBJ2-2; size: -; D: TRBD2; V: TRBV7-9
DNA: TGTGCCAGTAGTATAGATCGTGGGCCCGGGGAGCTGTTTTTT; CDR3: CASSIDRGPGELFF; J: TRBJ2-2; size: -; D: -; V: TRBV19
DNA: TGTGCCAGTAGTATAAGGGGAGGGACAGGGAGGTACGAGCAGTACTTC; CDR3: CASSIRGGTGRYEQYF; J: TRBJ2-7; size: -; D: TRBD1; V: TRBV19
DNA: TGTGCCAGCAGCTCGCGAACAGGGAACAATTCACCCCTCCACTTT; CDR3: CASSSRTGNNSPLHF; J: TRBJ1-6; size: -; D: -; V: TRBV5-4
DNA: TGCGCCAGCAGCATCGAAGAACCACAAAGTCGGGCCAACGTCCTGACTTTC; CDR3: CASSIEEPQSRANVLTF; J: TRBJ2-6; size: once; D: -; V: TRBV4-1
DNA: TGCGCCAGCAGCCCCGGGACAGGGTTAAACTACAATGAGCAGTTCTTC; CDR3: CASSPGTGLNYNEQFF; J: TRBJ2-1; size: -; D: TRBD1; V: TRBV5-1
DNA: TGTGCCAGCAGTGAAGGAGAGGGGCGGGAGACCCAGTACTTC; CDR3: CASSEGEGRETQYF; J: TRBJ2-5; size: once; D: -; V: TRBV25-1
DNA: TGTGCCAGCAGTTACACAGGGCCGCCAGAAGGCTACACCTTC; CDR3: CASSYTGPPEGYTF; J: TRBJ1-2; size: -; D: -; V: TRBV6-5
DNA: TGTGCCAGCAGCTTAGGCGGAGGGCCAAATCAGCCCCAGCATTTT; CDR3: CASSLGGGPNQPQHF; J: TRBJ1-5; size: -; D: -; V: TRBV13
DNA: TGTGCCAGCTCGGGGGGGACGGCCCCAAGGGAGCAGTACTTC; CDR3: CASSGGTAPREQYF; J: TRBJ2-7; size: -; D: TRBD2; V: TRBV18
DNA: TGTGCCAGCAGCTTGGTGGTTTCGAGGGCCGAGCAGTACTTC; CDR3: CASSLVVSRAEQYF; J: TRBJ2-7; size: -; D: -; V: TRBV5-6
DNA: TGTGCCAGCAGCCCTAGCGGGAGGACGGATGAGCAGTTCTTC; CDR3: CASSPSGRTDEQFF; J: TRBJ2-1; size: -; D: TRBD2; V: TRBV7-6
DNA: TGTGCCAGTAGTCGTTATAGAAGCGGACAGGGGGCAGATACGCAGTATTTT; CDR3: CASSRYRSGQGADTQYF; J: TRBJ2-3; size: -; D: TRBD1; V: TRBV19
DNA: TGTGCCAGCAGCCCCAATCCAAAGACAGGACATGAGCAGTTCTTC; CDR3: CASSPNPKTGHEQFF; J: TRBJ2-1; size: -; D: -; V: TRBV16
DNA: TGTGCCAGCTCACCAGACTCCTACGAGCAGTACTTC; CDR3: CASSPDSYEQYF; J: TRBJ2-7; size: -; D: -; V: TRBV18
DNA: TGTGCCAGCAGAGCAAGTGGACAGGGATTGATGAACACTGAAGCTTTCTTT; CDR3: CASRASGQGLMNTEAFF; J: TRBJ1-1; size: -; D: TRBD1; V: TRBV13
DNA: TGCAGTGCTCCCGTTGGAAATGAGCAGTTCTTC; CDR3: CSAPVGNEQFF; J: TRBJ2-1; size: -; D: -; V: TRBV20-1
DNA: TGTGCCAGCAGCAAGCGGGGGGGGAACCCCTACGAGCAGTACTTC; CDR3: CASSKRGGNPYEQYF; J: TRBJ2-7; size: -; D: -; V: TRBV21-1
DNA: TGTGCTAGTGGTCAAAGGGCGACTGAGGCCAACGTCCTGACTTTC; CDR3: CASGQRATEANVLTF; J: TRBJ2-6; size: -; D: -; V: TRBV12-5
DNA: TGTGCCAGCAGAGGAACAGGAAAGCGGCTAAGGTGGGAAAAACTGTTTTTT; CDR3: CASRGTGKRLRWEKLFF; J: TRBJ1-4; size: -; D: -; V: TRBV5-5
DNA: TGTGCCAGCTCACCACAGCTTACAGGCATGAACACTGAAGCTTTCTTT; CDR3: CASSPQLTGMNTEAFF; J: TRBJ1-1; size: -; D: -; V: TRBV18
DNA: TGTGCCAGCAGCGTAGCAGACCATCTTAGTGAAAAACTGTTTTTT; CDR3: CASSVADHLSEKLFF; J: TRBJ1-4; size: -; D: -; V: TRBV9
DNA: TGCGCCACTCCGAGGACAGGTCCCGAGCCCCAGCATTTT; CDR3: CATPRTGPEPQHF; J: TRBJ1-5; size: -; D: TRBD1; V: TRBV5-1
DNA: TGTGCCAGCAGCACGTATTACGAGCAGTACTTC; CDR3: CASSTYYEQYF; J: TRBJ2-7; size: -; D: -; V: TRBV7-9
DNA: TGTGCCAGCAGTGAAGTACAGGGGGCTTACGAGCAGTACTTC; CDR3: CASSEVQGAYEQYF; J: TRBJ2-7; size: -; D: TRBD1; V: TRBV2
DNA: TGTGCCAGCAGTCAGGGTCAAGAGACCCAGTACTTC; CDR3: CASSQGQETQYF; J: TRBJ2-5; size: -; D: -; V: TRBV2
DNA: TGTGCCAGCAGCTTAGATAGGGGGCATGATGGCTACACCTTC; CDR3: CASSLDRGHDGYTF; J: TRBJ1-2; size: once; D: TRBD1; V: TRBV7-9
DNA: TGTGCCAGCAGCACCTTGGGGACTAGCGGGTCAAATGAGCAGTTCTTC; CDR3: CASSTLGTSGSNEQFF; J: TRBJ2-1; size: -; D: TRBD2; V: TRBV9
DNA: TGTGCCAGCAGCACCGCAACGAACACCGGGGAGCTGTTTTTT; CDR3: CASSTATNTGELFF; J: TRBJ2-2; size: -; D: -; V: TRBV6-4
DNA: TGTGCCAGCAGCTTAATGAGAGGGAAATACAGGACTGAAGCTTTCTTT; CDR3: CASSLMRGKYRTEAFF; J: TRBJ1-1; size: -; D: -; V: TRBV11-2
DNA: TGTGCCAGCTCACCATTCTGGACACTAGAAAAACTGTTTTTT; CDR3: CASSPFWTLEKLFF; J: TRBJ1-4; size: hyperexpanded; D: -; V: TRBV18
DNA: TGTGCCAGCAGCTTGCCCGACGGGGGGGGCGCTTTCTTT; CDR3: CASSLPDGGGAFF; J: TRBJ1-1; size: -; D: -; V: TRBV5-4
DNA: TGTGCCTACCGCGTAGGGGCGAATTCACCCCTCCACTTT; CDR3: CAYRVGANSPLHF; J: TRBJ1-6; size: -; D: -; V: TRBV30
DNA: TGTGCCAGCAGTTGCGCTAGTCAACGACAAAGTCGGGCCAACGTCCTGACTTTC; CDR3: CASSCASQRQSRANVLTF; J: TRBJ2-6; size: -; D: -; V: TRBV6-4
DNA: TGTGCCAGCGGGTGGGGCTACACCGGGGAGCTGTTTTTT; CDR3: CASGWGYTGELFF; J: TRBJ2-2; size: -; D: -; V: TRBV11-2
DNA: TGTGCCAGCTCACAGAAAGCCGGGACTAGCGGGGGGTACAATGAGCAGTTCTTC; CDR3: CASSQKAGTSGGYNEQFF; J: TRBJ2-1; size: -; D: TRBD2; V: TRBV18
DNA: TGTGCCAGCAGTCAGACTAGCGGGAGATTCGGCCAAGAGACCCAGTACTTC; CDR3: CASSQTSGRFGQETQYF; J: TRBJ2-5; size: -; D: TRBD2; V: TRBV28
DNA: TGTGCCAGCAGCTTAAGCGGGGATACGCAGTATTTT; CDR3: CASSLSGDTQYF; J: TRBJ2-3; size: -; D: -; V: TRBV7-9
DNA: TGCAGCGTCACAGGGGTGGGCACTGAAGCTTTCTTT; CDR3: CSVTGVGTEAFF; J: TRBJ1-1; size: once; D: TRBD1; V: TRBV29-1
DNA: TGTGCCAGCAGCTACGTGGTGGACTCGTTTGATACGCAGTATTTT; CDR3: CASSYVVDSFDTQYF; J: TRBJ2-3; size: -; D: -; V: TRBV7-9
DNA: TGTGCCAGTAGTGGTATAGGGACAGGGGGCCTCCGCTATGGCTACACCTTC; CDR3: CASSGIGTGGLRYGYTF; J: TRBJ1-2; size: few; D: TRBD1; V: TRBV19
DNA: TGTGCCAGCTCACCAGGGGTAATTTTCGATGAGCAGTTCTTC; CDR3: CASSPGVIFDEQFF; J: TRBJ2-1; size: -; D: -; V: TRBV18
DNA: TGTGCCAGCAGCTTGCCCACCGGACAGGGGGGCTACGAGCAGTACTTC; CDR3: CASSLPTGQGGYEQYF; J: TRBJ2-7; size: once; D: TRBD1; V: TRBV7-9
DNA: TGTGCCAGCTCACCACAACTTGCAACTAATGAAAAACTGTTTTTT; CDR3: CASSPQLATNEKLFF; J: TRBJ1-4; size: -; D: -; V: TRBV18
DNA: TGTGCCACACGACAGGGTTACGAGCAGTACTTC; CDR3: CATRQGYEQYF; J: TRBJ2-7; size: -; D: TRBD1; V: TRBV27
DNA: TGTGCCAGCAGGCCCTGGGGACAGGGCACAGATACGCAGTATTTT; CDR3: CASRPWGQGTDTQYF; J: TRBJ2-3; size: -; D: TRBD1; V: TRBV27
DNA: TGTGCCAGCAAGCATGCCGAGGGGCGCACTGAAGCTTTCTTT; CDR3: CASKHAEGRTEAFF; J: TRBJ1-1; size: once; D: -; V: TRBV6-1
DNA: TGTGCCAGCAGTTTATGGGGGAGCTCTGGGGCCAACGTCCTGACTTTC; CDR3: CASSLWGSSGANVLTF; J: TRBJ2-6; size: -; D: -; V: TRBV27